This T cell receptor (beta chain) originates from a study of identical twins (dated by TCRdb to about 2016). In terms of the full investigation: To test whether fetal clonotypes persist, this study deep-sequenced TCR alpha and beta repertoires from monozygotic twins, from unrelated adults of various ages, and from cord blood. To rule out contamination, the twin experiments were replicated at different times with different library preparation protocols. Broader findings and caveats from the paper: Zero-insertion analyses could be partly confounded by invariant T cells such as MAIT and iNKT, though diverse VJ usage argued against such confounding for most clonotypes. Recombination models systematically underestimated out-of-frame TCR alpha sharing in monozygotic twins but agreed with sharing between unrelated individuals. Fewer insertions were carried by abundant cord blood beta clonotypes, a similar but weaker trend appeared in young adult naive repertoires, and no such trend appeared in memory repertoires. Because the same donors could not be followed over many years, conclusions were based on cross-sectional statistical analysis. A weaker excess of twin sharing was found in beta out-of-frame sequences because the signal-to-noise ratio was lowered by fewer shared sequences. Compared with coincidental sharing between unrelated individuals, out-of-frame TCR alpha sequences shared between twins had an excess of sequences with low generation probability.

Trimming removed 6 bases from V and 4 bases from J, leaving 25 bases between the germline ends. The CDR3, from cysteine to phenylalanine, totals 17 residues. Solely the CDR3 DNA is kept, with 51 bases framed from the first base. Library preparation employed 5' RACE. Sequencing was carried out with an Illumina HiSeq 2000. A universal primer binding site was introduced by template switching, and a unique molecular identifier was present in the final cDNA, enabling accurate counting of TCR cDNA molecules. First-strand cDNA for TCR alpha and beta chains was synthesized from specific primers in the conserved constant-segment region. To control for contamination, each cDNA library was double barcoded with a SMART-Mk sample barcode plus Illumina barcodes. TruSeq adapter sequences, together with Illumina sample barcodes, were added in two successive PCR steps. Sequencing of the TCR alpha and beta cDNA libraries was done on the Illumina HiSeq platform using custom primers. Per the authors' processing: Raw reads were processed with MiGEC to extract unique molecular identifiers, and MiXCR was used to determine CDR3 positions. Recombination models were inferred per individual with the repgenHMM and IGoR tools using an EM algorithm. The analysis of shared clonotypes was done with the tcR package in R, with sharing normalized by the product of cloneset sizes. Out-of-frame nonproductive sequences were analyzed to study raw recombination free of thymic and clonal selection effects. TCRdb passed the public sequencing reads through fastp at Q25 and MiXCR, retaining productive beta sequences. Each CDR3 protein appears once, grouped with its most common genes and DNA. The V and J calls come from TCRdb's annotation, not from the publication. The sample table holds 600,000 to 800,000 distinct CDR3 sequences, of which around 20% were seen once. The ten largest clones take up approximately 4.5% of the sample.

All donors were healthy Caucasians. Three pairs of female monozygotic twins, all aged about 18 to 29 years, were included in the twin cohort. The RNA used for TCR libraries was isolated from peripheral blood mononuclear cells. Points on this clonotype: The antigen it recognizes is unknown. One base away there is no much larger clone; base qualities are not given.

A further study also used this sample, focusing on T cells expressing NK-cell markers. In that second paper, the authors write: Seven to nine donors provided sorted CD3+CD56+NKG2C+, CD3+CD56+NKG2C- and CD3+CD56-NKG2C+ T-cell subsets, whose TCR beta-chain repertoires were profiled. Of the eight sequenced donors, seven were found to be HCMV-seropositive and one was found to be HCMV-seronegative. To restrict sorting to alphabetaTCR-expressing T cells, an anti-gammadeltaTCR antibody was added in several experiments. In several donors, the dominant CD3+CD56+NKG2C+ clonotypes were found to rank among the top 10 CD8+ clonotypes and to make up roughly 1.0-7.0% of CD8+ T cells. Those dominant clonotypes were again the most abundant among CD3+CD56-NKG2C+ cells in several donors, at 28.3-60.1%. It remained unclear whether the expanded NKG2C-expressing T cell clones were specific for HCMV antigens. The study sequenced eight donors, all healthy volunteers chosen at random: three men and five women. HCMV-specific IgG was detected in serum with a commercial ELISA kit to determine HCMV serostatus. For five or six donors, bulk peripheral blood T-cell repertoires were also sequenced from unsorted PBMC. MIGEC handled demultiplexing of the reads and grouping by UMI, while MiTCR was used to assemble and quantify clonotypes. To remove erroneous sequences, TCR cDNA sequences were retained only when supported by two or more reads. The tcR package was used for downstream repertoire analysis, with clonotypes matched between fractions based on CDR3 nucleotide sequence plus V segment. Antigen specificity was annotated against VDJdb with VDJmatch, allowing one amino acid substitution in CDR3.

Sequencing input: PBMCs. This receptor was identified in a woman aged 18 to 35 in good health. The chain employs TRBV12-3 or TRBV12-4 and TRBJ2-7; the D region possibly corresponds to TRBD1 (6 bases align). In nucleotide form, the sequence is TGTGCCAGCAGCAGGGGCAGGGAACCCTCGAAATCGTACGAGCAGTACTTC. Translated, it reads CASSRGREPSKSYEQYF.